The clone carrying this TCR beta chain qualifies as large (0.1 to 1%). Original processing methods: Reference gene primer amplification gave estimated nucleated cell counts. Measured with immunoSEQ multiplex PCR; TCRdb has only the in-frame clones, and not every one. Clone size and V and J calls were adopted from that table, with D and trimming inferred from the DNA. Among about 16,000 clones listed, approximately 88% were seen once. Seattle-derived patients entered the study during active infection and were followed longitudinally. The data stem from a study of blood T cell repertoires in COVID-19. Study background: Samples taken during acute and convalescent COVID-19 were collected in the United States, Italy and Spain. PBMCs, B-cell-depleted T cells, or T cells provided the cDNA or gDNA that made up the material.

This CDR3 has 13 residues. Germline CDR1 is MNHNS and CDR2 is SASEGT. The V end lost 1 base, the J end lost 4 bases, and 7 bases lay between the germline ends. The receptor was isolated from a woman at least 80 years old with COVID-19, enrolled during active disease. The specimen was peripheral blood. V gene TRBV6-1 combines with J gene TRBJ1-2, with D unresolved. Written as DNA, the CDR3 is TGTGCCAGCAGTGAAGGGAGTGGCTATGGCTACACCTTC. It translates to CASSEGSGYGYTF.